This T cell receptor beta chain comes out of a study of blood T cell repertoires in COVID-19. In the study's own analysis: It was from reference gene primer amplification that nucleated cell counts were estimated. TCRdb's table, derived via immunoSEQ multiplex PCR, lists solely in-frame clones and lacks some. That table supplies the V and J calls and clone size; D and trimming were determined from the DNA. This sample has about 110,000 clones; about 79% occur once, and the top ten carry roughly 8.2%. CDR3 length equals 15 residues. V shed 5 bases and J shed 5 bases, with 18 bases lying between them. Germline V lookup: CDR1 MNHEY, CDR2 SMNVEV (reference sequence).

Sequencing used peripheral blood. This chain links TRBV27 with TRBJ1-1, with D possibly being TRBD1 (6 bases). The receptor comes from a woman of 80 years or more with active or convalescent COVID-19. CDR3 residues: CASSKPSDRLTEAFF. The CDR3 DNA reads TGTGCCAGCAGTAAACCGTCAGACAGGCTTACTGAAGCTTTCTTT.